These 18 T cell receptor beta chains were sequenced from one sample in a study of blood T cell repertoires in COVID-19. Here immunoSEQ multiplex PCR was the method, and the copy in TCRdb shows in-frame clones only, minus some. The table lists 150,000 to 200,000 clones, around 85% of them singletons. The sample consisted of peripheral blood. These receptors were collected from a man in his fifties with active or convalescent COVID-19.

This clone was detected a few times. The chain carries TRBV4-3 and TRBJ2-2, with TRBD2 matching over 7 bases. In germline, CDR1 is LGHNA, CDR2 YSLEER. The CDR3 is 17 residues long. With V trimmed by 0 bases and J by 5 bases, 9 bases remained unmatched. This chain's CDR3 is CASSQDLLAERTGELFF. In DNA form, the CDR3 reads TGCGCCAGCAGCCAAGATCTCCTAGCGGAACGAACCGGGGAGCTGTTTTTT.

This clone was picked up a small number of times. CDR3: CASSDSDRSNYGYTF. In DNA form, the CDR3 reads TGTGCCAGCAGTGACTCCGACAGATCTAACTATGGCTACACCTTC. The chain employs TRBV6-4 and TRBJ1-2; the D gene is possibly TRBD1 (5 bases). This CDR3 region has 15 residues. Trimming cost V 0 bases and J 0 bases, with 8 bases left between them. Germline CDR1 reads MRHNA; CDR2 reads SNTAGT.

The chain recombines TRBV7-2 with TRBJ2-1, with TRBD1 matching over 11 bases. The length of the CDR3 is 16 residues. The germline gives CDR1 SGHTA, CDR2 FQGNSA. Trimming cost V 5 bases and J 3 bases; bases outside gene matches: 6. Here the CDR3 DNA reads TGTGCCAGCAGCACCCTAGGGACAGGGGGCTACAATGAGCAGTTCTTC. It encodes CASSTLGTGGYNEQFF.

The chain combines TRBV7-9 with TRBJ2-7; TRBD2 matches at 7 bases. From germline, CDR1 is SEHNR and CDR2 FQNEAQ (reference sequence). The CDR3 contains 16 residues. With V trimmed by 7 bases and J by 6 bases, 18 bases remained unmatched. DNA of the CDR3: TGTGCCAGCACCCCACTCGAGCGGGGAGGGGCTCTCGAGCAGTACTTC. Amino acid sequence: CASTPLERGGALEQYF.

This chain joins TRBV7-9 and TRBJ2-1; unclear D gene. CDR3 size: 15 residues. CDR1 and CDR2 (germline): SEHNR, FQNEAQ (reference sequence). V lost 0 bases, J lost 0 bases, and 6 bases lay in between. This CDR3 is CASSLAFSSYNEQFF. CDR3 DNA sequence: TGTGCCAGCAGCTTAGCGTTTAGCTCCTACAATGAGCAGTTCTTC. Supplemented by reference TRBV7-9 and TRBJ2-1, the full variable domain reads DTGVSQNPRHKITKRGQNVTFRCDPISEHNRLYWYRQTLGQGPEFLTYFQNEAQLEKSRLLSDRFSAERPKGSFSTLEIQRTEQGDSAMYLCASSLAFSSYNEQFFGPGTRLTVL.

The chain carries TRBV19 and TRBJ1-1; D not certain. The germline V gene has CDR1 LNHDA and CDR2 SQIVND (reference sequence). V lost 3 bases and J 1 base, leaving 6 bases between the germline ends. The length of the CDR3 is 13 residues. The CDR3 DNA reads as TGTGCCAGTAGTATGGAGCGGAACACTGAAGCTTTCTTT. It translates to CASSMERNTEAFF.

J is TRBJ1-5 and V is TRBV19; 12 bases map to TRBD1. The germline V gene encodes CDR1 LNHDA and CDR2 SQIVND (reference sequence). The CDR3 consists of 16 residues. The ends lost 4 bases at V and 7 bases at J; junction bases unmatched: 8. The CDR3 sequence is CASSTRDRGLRQPQHF. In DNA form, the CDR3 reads TGTGCCAGTAGTACCCGGGACAGGGGGCTTCGGCAGCCCCAGCATTTT.

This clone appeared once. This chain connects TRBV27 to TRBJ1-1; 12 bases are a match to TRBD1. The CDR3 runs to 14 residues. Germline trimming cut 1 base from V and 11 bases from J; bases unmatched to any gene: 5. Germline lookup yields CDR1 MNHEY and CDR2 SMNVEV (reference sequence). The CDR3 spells CASSLFGTGGSAFF. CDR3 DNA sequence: TGTGCCAGCAGTTTATTTGGGACAGGGGGCTCGGCTTTCTTT.

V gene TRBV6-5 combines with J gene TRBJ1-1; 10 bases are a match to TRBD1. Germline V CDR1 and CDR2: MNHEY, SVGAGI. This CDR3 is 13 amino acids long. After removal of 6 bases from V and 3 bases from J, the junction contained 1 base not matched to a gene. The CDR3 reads CASRTGGYTEAFF. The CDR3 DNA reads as TGTGCCAGCAGGACAGGGGGCTACACTGAAGCTTTCTTT.

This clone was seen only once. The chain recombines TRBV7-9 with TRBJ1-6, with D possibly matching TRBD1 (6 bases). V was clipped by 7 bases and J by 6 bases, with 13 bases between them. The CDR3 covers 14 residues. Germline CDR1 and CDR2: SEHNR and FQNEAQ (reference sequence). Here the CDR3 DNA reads TGTGCCAGCACCACGGACAGTGGTAATTCACCCCTCCACTTT. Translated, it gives CASTTDSGNSPLHF.

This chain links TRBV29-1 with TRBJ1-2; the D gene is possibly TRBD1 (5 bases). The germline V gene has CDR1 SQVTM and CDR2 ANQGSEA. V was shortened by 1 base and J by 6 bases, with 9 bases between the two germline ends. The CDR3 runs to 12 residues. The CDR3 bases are TGCAGCGTTGAAGCAGGGAATGATGGCTACACCTTC. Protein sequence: CSVEAGNDGYTF.

The CDR3 bases are TGTGCCAGCAGTGAAGTGGGGACACCTTACAATGAGCAGTTCTTC. It codes for CASSEVGTPYNEQFF. The chain links TRBV6-1 to TRBJ2-1; a possible D gene is TRBD1 (6 bases). The CDR3 is 15 amino acids. Trimming shortened V by 1 base and J by 4 bases, and 11 bases separated the two germline ends. Germline V CDR1 and CDR2: MNHNS, SASEGT.

The CDR3 spells CASSNRGGTYGYTF. The CDR3 bases are TGTGCCAGCAGTAACCGGGGGGGAACCTATGGCTACACCTTC. This chain links TRBV6-5 with TRBJ1-2; perhaps TRBD1 as D (5 bases). Trimming took off 5 bases at V and 4 bases at J, with 14 bases between the two ends. CDR1 is MNHEY, CDR2 SVGAGI, per germline. This CDR3 has 14 residues.

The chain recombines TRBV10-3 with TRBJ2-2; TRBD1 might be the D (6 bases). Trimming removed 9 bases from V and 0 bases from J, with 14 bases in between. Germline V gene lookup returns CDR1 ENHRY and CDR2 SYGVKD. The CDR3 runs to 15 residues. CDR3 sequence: CAIAPGQTNTGELFF. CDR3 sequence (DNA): TGTGCCATTGCCCCCGGACAGACGAACACCGGGGAGCTGTTTTTT.

CDR3 in DNA: TGTGCCAGCAGTCAGGGGGTACAGCGTAGCACTGAAGCTTTCTTT. Translating it yields CASSQGVQRSTEAFF. The chain combines TRBV9 with TRBJ1-1; 7 nucleotides align to TRBD1. This CDR3 spans 15 amino acids. The V and J ends lost 5 bases and 4 bases, in that order; junction bases with no gene match: 11. Germline values: CDR1 SGDLS, CDR2 YYNGEE. The variable domain in full, with the rest retrieved from reference TRBV9 and TRBJ1-1, is DSGVTQTPKHLITATGQRVTLRCSPRSGDLSVYWYQQSLDQGLQFLIQYYNGEERAKGNILERFSAQQFPDLHSELNLSSLELGDSALYFCASSQGVQRSTEAFFGQGTRLTVV.

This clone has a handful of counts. CDR3 sequence (DNA): TGTGCCAGCAGCTTAGGTAGCGGCTCCTACAATGAGCAGTTCTTC. It translates to CASSLGSGSYNEQFF. The chain is built from TRBV7-9 and TRBJ2-1; maybe TRBD2 (6 bases). V lost 1 base to trimming and J lost 0 bases, with 7 bases between them. The CDR3 is 15 amino acids. CDR1 is SEHNR and CDR2 is FQNEAQ in the germline V gene (reference sequence).

This CDR3 reads CASSGVQGPLRYEQYF. The CDR3 bases are TGTGCCAGCAGTGGGGTACAGGGCCCCCTTCGCTACGAGCAGTACTTC. This sequence joins TRBV28 and TRBJ2-7; tentative D call: TRBD1 (6 bases). The V gene lost 5 bases and the J gene lost 3 bases, with 20 bases spanning the gap. Germline V lookup: CDR1 MDHEN, CDR2 SYDVKM. This CDR3 contains 16 residues.

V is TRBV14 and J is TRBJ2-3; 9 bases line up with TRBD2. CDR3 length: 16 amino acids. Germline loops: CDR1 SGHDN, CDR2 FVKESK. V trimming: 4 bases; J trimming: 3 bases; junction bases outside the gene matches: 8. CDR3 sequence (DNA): TGTGCCAGCAGCCCGTTAGCGGGAGAGGTAACAGATACGCAGTATTTT. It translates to CASSPLAGEVTDTQYF.